This T cell receptor beta chain was sequenced for a study of cytomegalovirus exposure and HLA in healthy donors. CDR1 SGHDT and CDR2 YYEEEE come from the germline V gene. The V gene lost 7 bases and the J gene lost 1 base, with 8 bases spanning the gap. The length of the CDR3 is 12 residues. PCR involved 60 Vbeta and 13 Jbeta primers. TCRdb's copy holds only in-frame clones and misses some; the assay was immunoSEQ multiplex PCR. The sample consists of under 200,000 clones, around 64% of them appearing once. This TCR came from a woman aged 25 to 39 in good health and CMV-seronegative. This chain joins TRBV5-6 and TRBJ1-1; no clear D. The sequenced sample consisted of PBMCs. In DNA, the CDR3 is TGTGCCAGCGCTCGCGGGAACACTGAAGCTTTCTTT. Protein sequence: CASARGNTEAFF.